The 29 T cell receptor beta chains in this list originate from one sample, sequenced in a study of T cell responses to AZD1222 COVID-19 vaccine. Sequencing was performed with immunoSEQ multiplex PCR; in TCRdb, only in-frame clones are kept and a portion is missing. The top ten clones hold approximately 5.1% of a sample with 130,000 to 150,000 clones, roughly 87% of them seen once. The input for sequencing was peripheral blood, taken on day 0 of AZD1222 vaccination. These receptors all come from an adult in good health.

The chain recombines TRBV2 with TRBJ1-1; the match to TRBD1 covers 7 bases. The germline V gene has CDR1 SNHLY and CDR2 FYNNEI. V shed 6 bases, J shed 5 bases, and the junction held 6 bases outside the gene matches. This CDR3 has 13 residues. The CDR3 bases are TGTGCCAGCAGGAGGACAGGAAATACTGAAGCTTTCTTT. Translating it yields CASRRTGNTEAFF.

The chain joins TRBV15 to TRBJ1-3; no definite D call. CDR3 length equals 15 residues. The ends were cut back, 0 bases at V and 0 bases at J, with 6 bases in the middle. The germline V gene encodes CDR1 LNHNV and CDR2 YYDKDF (reference sequence). This chain's CDR3 is CATSRDRASGNTIYF. The CDR3 DNA reads TGTGCCACCAGCAGAGACCGGGCCTCTGGAAACACCATATATTTT. The variable domain in full, completed from reference TRBV15 and TRBJ1-3, reads DAMVIQNPRYQVTQFGKPVTLSCSQTLNHNVMYWYQQKSSQAPKLLFHYYDKDFNNEADTPDNFQSRRPNTSFCFLDIRSPGLGDTAMYLCATSRDRASGNTIYFGEGSWLTVV.

The chain joins TRBV30 to TRBJ2-1; the D gene is possibly TRBD2 (6 bases). The germline V gene has CDR1 GTSNPN and CDR2 SVGIG (reference sequence). V lost 5 bases and J lost 8, with 7 bases in between. The CDR3 is made up of 10 amino acids. The CDR3: CAWGGHEQFF. The DNA for the CDR3 is TGTGCCTGGGGAGGGCATGAGCAGTTCTTC.

This chain joins TRBV4-3 and TRBJ2-4, with unresolved D. The CDR3 sequence is 14 residues long. The V end was cut by 4 bases, the J end by 1 base, with 8 bases between. From germline, CDR1 is LGHNA and CDR2 YSLEER. The CDR3 region is CASSPQVAKNIQYF. DNA of the CDR3: TGCGCCAGCAGCCCCCAGGTGGCCAAAAACATTCAGTACTTC.

This clone appeared once. The rearrangement links TRBV3-1 (or the pseudogene TRBV3-2) to TRBJ1-1; TRBD1 matches 7 bases. In germline, CDR1 is LGHDT, CDR2 YNNKEL (reference sequence). The CDR3 is 15 residues long. The junction had 9 bases not matched to a gene; V was cut back by 3 bases and J by 5 bases. DNA of the CDR3: TGTGCCAGCAGCCATAGGAGGGGGCCTCGGACTGAAGCTTTCTTT. Amino acids: CASSHRRGPRTEAFF.

The chain is built from TRBV7-9 and TRBJ1-5; possible D gene TRBD1, 6 bases. V was clipped by 6 bases and J by 8 bases, with 14 bases between them. This CDR3 is 13 amino acids long. The V gene's germline CDR1 is SEHNR and CDR2 FQNEAQ (reference sequence). Here the CDR3 reads CASSLRSGEPQHF. CDR3 DNA: TGTGCCAGCAGTCTTAGGTCAGGGGAGCCCCAGCATTTT. The whole variable domain, remainder taken from reference TRBV7-9 and TRBJ1-5, is DTGVSQNPRHKITKRGQNVTFRCDPISEHNRLYWYRQTLGQGPEFLTYFQNEAQLEKSRLLSDRFSAERPKGSFSTLEIQRTEQGDSAMYLCASSLRSGEPQHFGDGTRLSIL.

The chain is built from TRBV7-9 and TRBJ2-1; D gene uncertain. The V and J ends lost 5 bases and 6 bases respectively, with 17 bases between them. The germline gives CDR1 SEHNR, CDR2 FQNEAQ (reference sequence). This CDR3 region has 15 residues. The CDR3 sequence: CASSPKSRVSNEQFF. The CDR3 DNA follows: TGTGCCAGCAGCCCTAAAAGCCGGGTAAGCAATGAGCAGTTCTTC.

V usage is TRBV9 and J usage is TRBJ1-1; D is undetermined. Germline lookup yields CDR1 SGDLS and CDR2 YYNGEE. V was clipped by 7 bases and J by 0 bases, with 19 bases between them. The CDR3 has 16 amino acids. The CDR3 sequence: CASGSGTSSVNTEAFF. The CDR3 DNA is TGTGCCAGCGGATCAGGAACTTCCTCCGTGAACACTGAAGCTTTCTTT. Drawing the rest from reference TRBV9 and TRBJ1-1, the complete variable domain is DSGVTQTPKHLITATGQRVTLRCSPRSGDLSVYWYQQSLDQGLQFLIQYYNGEERAKGNILERFSAQQFPDLHSELNLSSLELGDSALYFCASGSGTSSVNTEAFFGQGTRLTVV.

CDR3 sequence reads: CASSRARTGNQQNYGYTF. CDR3 nucleotides: TGTGCCAGCAGCAGAGCCAGGACAGGCAACCAACAAAACTATGGCTACACCTTC. The rearrangement links TRBV4-2 to TRBJ1-2; 7 bases map to TRBD1. V lost 5 bases and J lost 2; bases outside the gene matches: 17. The CDR3 contains 18 residues. Per germline, CDR1 LGHNA and CDR2 YNFKEQ.

This clone was seen a few times. This rearrangement joins TRBV28 to TRBJ2-7; D remains ambiguous. Germline V gene lookup returns CDR1 MDHEN and CDR2 SYDVKM. Trimming left V 4 bases short and J 7 bases short, with 11 bases between. CDR3 size: 12 residues. The CDR3 here is CASSSRITEQYF. The CDR3 DNA reads TGTGCCAGCAGTTCCCGAATTACTGAGCAGTACTTC.

The table lists this clone with a count of one. The chain uses TRBV20-1 and TRBJ2-7; D ambiguous. The CDR3 sequence is 10 residues long. CDR1 and CDR2 from the germline V gene are DFQATT and SNEGSKA (reference sequence). Trimming left V 7 bases short and J 5 bases short, with 9 bases between. The CDR3 protein is CSVGFDEQYF. For the CDR3, the DNA is TGCAGTGTCGGCTTCGACGAGCAGTACTTC.

J is TRBJ2-1 and V is TRBV7-9; D remains ambiguous. V was shortened by 4 bases and J by 4 bases, with 14 bases between the two germline ends. Germline V CDR1 and CDR2: SEHNR, FQNEAQ (reference sequence). This CDR3 has 15 amino acids. CDR3 residues: CASSSTSVGYNEQFF. The CDR3 DNA sequence: TGTGCCAGCAGCTCTACATCAGTGGGGTACAATGAGCAGTTCTTC.

The chain couples TRBV19 to TRBJ1-1; no clear D gene. The germline V gene encodes CDR1 LNHDA and CDR2 SQIVND (reference sequence). Trimming took off 7 bases at V and 1 base at J, with 13 bases between the two ends. This CDR3 region has 14 residues. CDR3 sequence (DNA): TGTGCCAGTATCCGTCGGAGCCCGAACACTGAAGCTTTCTTT. This encodes CASIRRSPNTEAFF.

The V call is TRBV27, the J call TRBJ2-3, with D hard to call. The V end lost 0 bases, the J end lost 4 bases, and 5 bases lay between the germline ends. The germline V gene encodes CDR1 MNHEY and CDR2 SMNVEV (reference sequence). The CDR3 spans 13 residues. CDR3 loop: CASSLSIPDTQYF. The DNA for the CDR3 is TGTGCCAGCAGTTTATCAATCCCAGATACGCAGTATTTT.

The chain links TRBV9 to TRBJ2-1, with D perhaps matching TRBD1 (5 bases). V lost 0 bases to trimming and J lost 0 bases, with 10 bases between them. The V gene's germline CDR1 is SGDLS and CDR2 YYNGEE. The CDR3 covers 16 residues. The CDR3 DNA sequence: TGTGCCAGCAGCGTAGGGTGGGGCGGCTCCTACAATGAGCAGTTCTTC. Protein product: CASSVGWGGSYNEQFF.

The rearrangement links TRBV5-6 to TRBJ2-7, with TRBD2 identical over 7 bases. J lost 2 bases, V lost 2 bases, and 7 bases had no gene match. This CDR3 has 15 amino acids. CDR1 and CDR2 (germline): SGHDT, YYEEEE. The CDR3 bases are TGTGCCAGCAGCTTACGACTAGCAACCCCCTACGAGCAGTACTTC. This sequence encodes CASSLRLATPYEQYF. Combining the CDR3 with reference TRBV5-6 and TRBJ2-7 gives the whole variable domain DAGVTQSPTHLIKTRGQQVTLRCSPKSGHDTVSWYQQALGQGPQFIFQYYEEEERQRGNFPDRFSGHQFPNYSSELNVNALLLGDSALYLCASSLRLATPYEQYFGPGTRLTVT.

The gene calls are TRBV7-2 and TRBJ1-2; D not certain. In germline, CDR1 is SGHTA, CDR2 FQGNSA. V was trimmed by 8 bases and J by 0 bases, leaving 16 bases between them. The length of the CDR3 is 15 residues. The CDR3, as DNA: TGTGCCAGCGGCCCCCCGAGTCTCACTAACTATGGCTACACCTTC. As protein: CASGPPSLTNYGYTF.

The rearrangement uses TRBV9 and TRBJ1-5, with unresolved D. V was trimmed by 0 bases and J by 1 base, leaving 8 bases between them. The germline gives CDR1 SGDLS, CDR2 YYNGEE. This CDR3 is built from 15 residues. This CDR3 reads CASSVGEGSNQPQHF. The CDR3 bases are TGTGCCAGCAGCGTAGGTGAGGGCAGCAATCAGCCCCAGCATTTT.

The rearrangement uses TRBV5-4 and TRBJ1-2; 9 nucleotides match TRBD1. V dropped 0 bases and J dropped 3; count of bases not matched to a gene: 6. Germline CDR1 is SGHNT and CDR2 is YYREEE (reference sequence). The CDR3 covers 16 residues. The CDR3: CASSLEQGAQDYGYTF. The CDR3 DNA follows: TGTGCCAGCAGCTTGGAACAGGGGGCTCAGGACTATGGCTACACCTTC.

The chain employs TRBV4-3 and TRBJ1-2; no definite D call. Germline lookup yields CDR1 LGHNA and CDR2 YSLEER. The ends were cut back, 0 bases at V and 8 bases at J, with 10 bases in the middle. The CDR3 runs 13 residues. CDR3 amino acids: CASSQDWTRGYTF. CDR3 bases: TGCGCCAGCAGCCAAGATTGGACCAGAGGCTACACCTTC.

The gene calls are TRBV6-5 and TRBJ1-2, with D possibly matching TRBD1 (5 bases). V was clipped by 7 bases and J by 0 bases, with 15 bases between them. CDR1 and CDR2 from the germline V gene are MNHEY and SVGAGI. The CDR3 is 15 residues long. The CDR3 DNA reads TGTGCCAGCACCCTAGGGGACCGTGCTAACTATGGCTACACCTTC. Amino acids: CASTLGDRANYGYTF.

The J gene is TRBJ2-1, the V gene TRBV30; 9 positions agree with TRBD1. Trimming cost V 2 bases and J 8 bases; bases outside gene matches: 7. Germline lookup yields CDR1 GTSNPN and CDR2 SVGIG (reference sequence). The CDR3 totals 14 residues. The CDR3 region has the DNA TGTGCCTGGAGTATGGGACAGGGAGAGGATGAGCAGTTCTTC. This sequence encodes CAWSMGQGEDEQFF.

The chain recombines TRBV18 with TRBJ1-2; no clear D gene. This CDR3 contains 12 residues. The germline V gene encodes CDR1 KGHSH and CDR2 LQKENI. Trimming took 1 base from V and 6 from J, leaving 6 bases between them. CDR3 amino acids: CASSPQGDGYTF. In DNA, the CDR3 is TGTGCCAGCTCACCACAGGGAGATGGCTACACCTTC.

As DNA, the CDR3 is TGTGCCAGTGGAAGAGGGAGTCGTGGGGGCGTAGGAGAGACCCAGTACTTC. Translated, it gives CASGRGSRGGVGETQYF. The chain uses TRBV19 and TRBJ2-5; maybe TRBD1 (6 bases). Germline loops: CDR1 LNHDA, CDR2 SQIVND (reference sequence). CDR3 size: 17 residues. V was pared by 8 bases and J by 4 bases, with 26 bases between.

The V and J genes are TRBV28 and TRBJ1-4; D is possibly TRBD1 (6 bases). CDR1 is MDHEN, CDR2 SYDVKM, per germline. The germline V and J ends were trimmed by 6 bases and 0 bases, with 8 bases remaining between them. The CDR3 is 14 residues long. CDR3 protein: CASSRTATNEKLFF. As DNA, the CDR3 is TGTGCCAGCAGCCGGACAGCAACTAATGAAAAACTGTTTTTT.

V and J are TRBV3-1 (or the pseudogene TRBV3-2) and TRBJ2-2; D not resolved. Trimming removed 1 base at V and 6 bases at J, with 9 bases between. Germline CDR1 reads LGHDT; CDR2 reads YNNKEL (reference sequence). This CDR3 contains 14 residues. The CDR3 nucleotides read TGTGCCAGCAGCCAAGCTCTGGGTGCCGGGGAGCTGTTTTTT. Its protein is CASSQALGAGELFF.

V and J are TRBV29-1 and TRBJ2-3, with TRBD1 matching over 7 bases. The germline V gene has CDR1 SQVTM and CDR2 ANQGSEA. CDR3 size: 15 residues. After removal of 0 bases from V and 0 bases from J, the junction contained 3 bases not matched to a gene. The CDR3 sequence is CSVEDQGQSTDTQYF. The CDR3 coding sequence is TGCAGCGTTGAAGATCAGGGACAGAGCACAGATACGCAGTATTTT.

The rearrangement joins TRBV6-2 or TRBV6-3 to TRBJ2-3, with 12 bases matching TRBD2. The CDR3 is made up of 16 amino acids. From germline, CDR1 is MNHEY and CDR2 SVGEGT. Germline trimming cut 6 bases from V and 5 bases from J; bases unmatched to any gene: 9. Here the CDR3 DNA reads TGTGCCAGCAGCCCGGCAGTGGGACTAGCGGGAGATACGCAGTATTTT. Protein sequence: CASSPAVGLAGDTQYF.

CDR3 loop: CASSSHKDRWGAQAAFF. The CDR3 DNA follows: TGTGCCAGCAGCTCGCACAAAGACAGGTGGGGAGCCCAAGCCGCTTTCTTT. The V call is TRBV7-9, the J call TRBJ1-1, with a weak D call TRBD1 (6 bases). The CDR3 is 17 residues long. The V and J ends lost 4 bases and 11 bases respectively, with 29 bases between them. Germline values: CDR1 SEHNR, CDR2 FQNEAQ (reference sequence).